These T cell receptor beta chains were read from a single sample in a study of cytomegalovirus exposure and HLA in healthy donors. Some clones are missing from TCRdb's copy, which holds only in-frame ones; the method was immunoSEQ multiplex PCR. The sample holds some 91,000 clones; around 59% are singletons and the top ten take over 2%. The sequencing sample was made of PBMCs. These receptors all stem from a human donor in good health. CDR3s include the opening cysteine and the closing phenylalanine or tryptophan. D genes are given only for firm matches. Some rows mark clone size as missing; the rest say once, few, many or name a class of expanded clone.

clone size	V gene	J gene	D gene	CDR3 protein	CDR3 DNA
NA	TRBV6-1	TRBJ1-5	NA	CASSEPPGWNQPQHF	TGTGCCAGCAGTGAACCGCCGGGGTGGAATCAGCCCCAGCATTTT
NA	TRBV19	TRBJ2-7	NA	CASSLQVTSYEQYF	TGTGCCAGTAGTCTCCAGGTGACTAGTTACGAGCAGTACTTC
NA	TRBV19	TRBJ2-5	NA	CASSIVSLAGAQYF	TGTGCCAGTAGTATAGTAAGTTTGGCAGGGGCCCAGTACTTC
NA	TRBV10-3	TRBJ2-3	NA	CAMATSTDTQYF	TGTGCCATGGCGACTAGCACAGATACGCAGTATTTT
NA	TRBV7-6	TRBJ1-1	TRBD1	CASSPGTGDTEAFF	TGTGCCAGCAGCCCCGGGACAGGAGACACTGAAGCTTTCTTT
NA	TRBV2	TRBJ2-3	NA	CASSDGWRTDTQYF	TGTGCCAGCAGTGATGGGTGGAGAACAGATACGCAGTATTTT
few	TRBV10-3	TRBJ2-3	TRBD2	CAISEAGSSTDTQYF	TGTGCCATCAGTGAAGCGGGGAGTTCCACAGATACGCAGTATTTT
NA	TRBV7-2	TRBJ1-3	TRBD1	CASSSRTGGVGNTIYF	TGTGCCAGCAGCTCCCGGACAGGGGGTGTTGGAAACACCATATATTTT
once	TRBV5-4	TRBJ2-7	TRBD1	CASSLGGTEIYEQYF	TGTGCCAGCAGCTTGGGGGGGACAGAAATCTACGAGCAGTACTTC
NA	TRBV7-8	TRBJ2-1	TRBD1	CASSDRDRANEQFF	TGTGCCAGCAGCGACCGGGACAGGGCTAATGAGCAGTTCTTC